The sequence of this T cell receptor (beta chain) was determined in a study of graft-versus-host responses after intestinal transplantation. Study in general: Every transplant recipient was induced with anti-thymocyte globulin, then maintained on tacrolimus and steroids for approximately three years.

The germline gives CDR1 WNHNN, CDR2 SYGVQD (reference sequence). Trimming cost V 8 bases and J 0 bases, with 41 bases left between them. This CDR3 is 24 amino acids long. The assay was immunoSEQ multiplex PCR, and TCRdb's table has in-frame clones only and misses some. Here the sample spans approximately 70,000 clones, around 89% being singletons. General study points: Clonal ratios of graft-versus-host to host-versus-graft in allografts were high for patients exhibiting graft-donor T cell macrochimerism.

As for this clone: The antigen is unknown.

V gene TRBV10-1 combines with J gene TRBJ2-4; tentatively, D is TRBD2 (6 bases). Specimen: unstimulated CD8+ T cells sorted from spleen or lymph node cells, collected before intestinal transplant. The clonotype was recovered from a human donor who received an intestinal transplant. The CDR3 sequence: CASRTVVETASGLANLLAKNIQYF. The CDR3 coding sequence is TGCGCCAGCCGAACGGTCGTCGAAACGGCCTCGGGGCTAGCGAACTTATTAGCCAAAAACATTCAGTACTTC.